This T cell receptor (beta chain) stems from a study of blood T cell repertoires in COVID-19. Study summary: The study drew acute and convalescent COVID-19 samples from the United States, Italy and Spain. PBMCs, B-cell-depleted T cells, or T cells were the source of the cDNA or gDNA that made up the material.

Germline V lookup: CDR1 LNHDA, CDR2 SQIVND (reference sequence). The CDR3 loop spans 15 amino acids. After removal of 8 bases from V and 6 bases from J, the junction contained 12 bases not matched to a gene. As processed by the authors: Reference gene primer amplification gave nucleated cell count estimates. TCRdb keeps only in-frame clones here, not all; method: immunoSEQ multiplex PCR. That table furnishes V, J and clone size, whereas the DNA furnished D and trimming. The sample has 200,000 to 250,000 clones, approximately 81% seen once. The receptor was isolated from a man aged 45-65 years who had recovered from COVID-19. Input material: peripheral blood. The rearrangement links TRBV19 to TRBJ2-3, with 9 nucleotides matching TRBD1. This CDR3 reads CASATGGIQKDTQYF. The CDR3 region has the DNA TGTGCCAGTGCCACAGGGGGCATTCAAAAGGATACGCAGTATTTT.